The 24 T cell receptor beta chains below come from one sample, sequenced in a study of OX40 agonist ivuxolimab in advanced cancers. Assay used: immunoSEQ multiplex PCR; TCRdb lists only in-frame clones, some missing. Here the sample spans about 120,000 clones, just over 90% being singletons. Here the sequenced sample was CD4+ or CD8+ T cells sorted from blood, taken in a trial of the OX40 agonist ivuxolimab. Receptor source: an adult with an advanced solid tumor such as melanoma, head and neck, liver or kidney cancer.

The V call is TRBV6-1, the J call TRBJ1-1; D is uncertain. The CDR3 covers 11 residues. V dropped 7 bases and J dropped 3 bases, with 6 bases sitting between them. CDR1 MNHNS and CDR2 SASEGT come from the germline V gene. CDR3 DNA sequence: TGTGCCAGCAAGAGGGACACTGAAGCTTTCTTT. This translates into CASKRDTEAFF.

The chain employs TRBV6-5 and TRBJ2-5; D not certain. CDR1 and CDR2 (germline): MNHEY, SVGAGI. This CDR3 is built from 12 residues. V was trimmed by 11 bases and J by 5 bases, leaving 15 bases between them. The CDR3 DNA reads as TGTGCCTTCTATTATACGCGGGAGACCCAGTACTTC. Protein: CAFYYTRETQYF.

The rearrangement joins TRBV6-6 to TRBJ2-2; TRBD2 matches 12 bases. Per the germline V gene, CDR1 is MNHNY and CDR2 is SVGAGI (reference sequence). CDR3 length equals 16 residues. V dropped 6 bases and J dropped 2; count of bases not matched to a gene: 4. Written as DNA, the CDR3 is TGTGCCAGCAGGACTAGCGGGAGTGTAAACACCGGGGAGCTGTTTTTT. This sequence encodes CASRTSGSVNTGELFF.

The rearrangement links TRBV25-1 to TRBJ2-7; weak D call: TRBD2 (5 bases). Trimming removed 5 bases at V and 3 bases at J, with 14 bases between. The CDR3 extends over 14 amino acids. Germline lookup yields CDR1 MGHDK and CDR2 SYGVNS. The CDR3 nucleotides are TGTGCCAGCAGTTCCCTCGGGATAGGCTACGAGCAGTACTTC. The encoded protein is CASSSLGIGYEQYF.

The chain couples TRBV7-2 to TRBJ2-3; possible D gene TRBD2, 5 bases. With 5 bases removed from V and 1 base from J, the gap between germline ends came to 16 bases. The CDR3 contains 16 residues. Germline V gene lookup returns CDR1 SGHTA and CDR2 FQGNSA. The CDR3 coding sequence is TGTGCCAGCAGCCTGGGAGCGGTCCCCGGCACAGATACGCAGTATTTT. It specifies CASSLGAVPGTDTQYF.

The chain has TRBV11-1 and TRBJ2-3, with TRBD2 identical over 11 bases. V dropped 4 bases and J dropped 8; count of bases not matched to a gene: 11. The CDR3 has 16 amino acids. Germline loops: CDR1 SGHAT, CDR2 FQDESV (reference sequence). CDR3 sequence reads: CASSSLTSGKRGTQYF. In nucleotides, the CDR3 is TGTGCCAGCAGCTCTCTGACTAGCGGGAAACGTGGTACGCAGTATTTT.

Details on this clone: Other DNA sequences in the sample encode the same CDR3. The chain has TRBV6-5 and TRBJ1-2; 8 nucleotides agree with TRBD1. Trimming cost V 6 bases and J 1 base; bases outside gene matches: 7. Germline values: CDR1 MNHEY, CDR2 SVGAGI. The CDR3 runs 15 residues. In DNA form, the CDR3 reads TGTGCCAGCAGACCGGACAGGGCGCTTAACTATGGCTACACCTTC. Protein sequence: CASRPDRALNYGYTF.

In its sample, this clone was seen once. The V gene is TRBV9, the J gene TRBJ2-7; the D gene is possibly TRBD2 (5 bases). The CDR3 covers 16 residues. In germline, CDR1 is SGDLS, CDR2 YYNGEE. With 3 bases removed from V and 5 bases from J, the gap between germline ends came to 21 bases. The DNA for the CDR3 is TGTGCCAGCAGCGGCGGCAGGATTATAGGTAGCGACGAGCAGTACTTC. This translates into CASSGGRIIGSDEQYF.

The chain links TRBV28 to TRBJ1-2; no reliable D call. Germline-derived CDR1 and CDR2 are MDHEN and SYDVKM. Trimming removed 6 bases from V and 5 bases from J, with 10 bases in between. The CDR3 contains 12 residues. The CDR3 reads CASSNQRYGYTF. In nucleotides, the CDR3 is TGTGCCAGCAGCAATCAGAGATATGGCTACACCTTC.

The chain employs TRBV5-5 and TRBJ2-7; D tentatively reads TRBD1 or TRBD2 (6 bases each). Germline CDR1 reads SGHKS; CDR2 reads YYEKEE (reference sequence). The CDR3 runs 15 residues. Between the trimmed V and J ends, which lost 5 bases and 2 bases, there was a span of 17 bases. This chain's CDR3 is CASSRQRGAPYEQYF. The CDR3 DNA sequence: TGTGCCAGCAGTCGACAGAGGGGGGCCCCCTACGAGCAGTACTTC.

The rearrangement links TRBV18 to TRBJ1-2; D might be TRBD1 (5 bases). V was trimmed by 4 bases and J by 6 bases, leaving 9 bases between them. This CDR3 region has 12 residues. CDR1 KGHSH and CDR2 LQKENI come from the germline V gene. CDR3 in amino acids: CASSLSRDGYTF. In DNA form, the CDR3 reads TGTGCCAGCTCACTATCCAGGGATGGCTACACCTTC.

The rearrangement links TRBV5-1 to TRBJ1-4, with D uncertain. The length of the CDR3 is 12 residues. The germline gives CDR1 SGHRS, CDR2 YFSETQ. Trimming cost V 4 bases and J 5 bases, with 6 bases left between them. This chain's CDR3 is CASSVENEKLFF. CDR3 nucleotides: TGCGCCAGCAGCGTGGAAAATGAAAAACTGTTTTTT. Full variable domain (outside the CDR3, taken from reference TRBV5-1 and TRBJ1-4): KAGVTQTPRYLIKTRGQQVTLSCSPISGHRSVSWYQQTPGQGLQFLFEYFSETQRNKGNFPGRFSGRQFSNSRSEMNVSTLELGDSALYLCASSVENEKLFFGSGTQLSVL.

The chain has TRBV30 and TRBJ1-4, with D hard to call. Germline values: CDR1 GTSNPN, CDR2 SVGIG (reference sequence). The CDR3 runs 11 residues. Trimming took 0 bases from V and 8 from J, leaving 4 bases between them. The DNA of the CDR3 is TGTGCCTGGAGTGTTTCGGAAAAACTGTTTTTT. It is translated as CAWSVSEKLFF.

V is TRBV27 and J is TRBJ1-5, with TRBD1 identical over 9 bases. Trimming cost V 5 bases and J 2 bases; bases outside gene matches: 1. There are 14 residues in the CDR3. The V gene's germline CDR1 is MNHEY and CDR2 SMNVEV (reference sequence). The CDR3 is CASSRDRGNQPQHF. CDR3 coding DNA: TGTGCCAGCAGTCGGGACAGGGGCAATCAGCCCCAGCATTTT.

The chain recombines TRBV7-2 with TRBJ2-4, with D tentatively TRBD2 (6 bases). Germline CDR1 is SGHTA and CDR2 is FQGNSA. This CDR3 comprises 14 residues. Trimming cost V 4 bases and J 4 bases, with 11 bases left between them. This CDR3 is CASSSWEEKNIQYF. CDR3 DNA sequence: TGTGCCAGCAGCTCATGGGAGGAGAAAAACATTCAGTACTTC.

The J gene is TRBJ2-7, the V gene TRBV4-3; the D call may be TRBD1 or TRBD2 (6 bases each). This CDR3 has 15 residues. CDR1 LGHNA and CDR2 YSLEER come from the germline V gene. V dropped 0 bases and J dropped 6 bases, with 15 bases sitting between them. The CDR3 spells CASSQDGLGGREQYF. The CDR3 nucleotides are TGCGCCAGCAGCCAAGATGGGTTAGGGGGGCGCGAGCAGTACTTC.

The chain carries TRBV6-1 and TRBJ1-5; D remains ambiguous. Between the trimmed V and J ends, which lost 5 bases and 6 bases, there was a span of 11 bases. Germline V CDR1 and CDR2: MNHNS, SASEGT. This CDR3 has 13 amino acids. CDR3 loop: CASSTQYSQPQHF. The CDR3 region has the DNA TGTGCCAGCAGTACACAGTACTCTCAGCCCCAGCATTTT.

This sequence joins TRBV19 and TRBJ2-2; 16 bases align to TRBD2. Per germline, CDR1 LNHDA and CDR2 SQIVND (reference sequence). The V segment lost 3 bases and the J segment 4 bases; nucleotides outside the gene matches: 2. CDR3 length: 17 amino acids. CDR3 nucleotides: TGTGCCAGTAGTATGGGACTAGCGGGAGGGCGCACCGGGGAGCTGTTTTTT. Translated, it gives CASSMGLAGGRTGELFF. Complete variable domain (other parts from reference TRBV19 and TRBJ2-2): DGGITQSPKYLFRKEGQNVTLSCEQNLNHDAMYWYRQDPGQGLRLIYYSQIVNDFQKGDIAEGYSVSREKKESFPLTVTSAQKNPTAFYLCASSMGLAGGRTGELFFGEGSRLTVL.

This chain uses TRBV7-8 with TRBJ2-1, with 9 nucleotides matching TRBD2. The germline V gene has CDR1 SGHVS and CDR2 FQNEAQ. After removal of 1 base from V and 3 bases from J, the junction contained 10 bases not matched to a gene. This CDR3 spans 18 amino acids. In DNA form, the CDR3 reads TGTGCCAGCAGCTTAGGAATAGCGGGGGAGGAGAGCTACAATGAGCAGTTCTTC. It is translated as CASSLGIAGEESYNEQFF.

The chain links TRBV7-9 to TRBJ2-2; D is uncertain. Germline V lookup: CDR1 SEHNR, CDR2 FQNEAQ (reference sequence). The CDR3 is made up of 15 amino acids. Trimming cost V 7 bases and J 0 bases, with 12 bases left between them. CDR3 DNA sequence: TGTGCCAGCAACGTTCTCGGCGCGAACACCGGGGAGCTGTTTTTT. Its protein product is CASNVLGANTGELFF.

This clone appeared a single time. At one of its ends the junction is not consistent with the germline gene, which may arise from a read error. CDR3 sequence reads: CASRRTETYEQHF. In DNA, the CDR3 is TGTGCCAGCAGACGGACGGAAACCTACGAGCAGCACTTC. This chain links TRBV6-5 with TRBJ2-7, with D uncertain. Germline V gene lookup returns CDR1 MNHEY and CDR2 SVGAGI. This CDR3 is built from 13 residues.

The rearrangement uses TRBV5-5 and TRBJ2-1; D gene ambiguous. Germline V CDR1 and CDR2: SGHKS, YYEKEE (reference sequence). V dropped 4 bases and J dropped 2 bases, with 7 bases sitting between them. The CDR3 loop spans 13 amino acids. The DNA of the CDR3 is TGTGCCAGCAGCGAGAGGACCTACAATGAGCAGTTCTTC. Translating gives CASSERTYNEQFF.

This chain links TRBV28 with TRBJ1-5; 9 bases fit TRBD1. Germline values: CDR1 MDHEN, CDR2 SYDVKM. This CDR3 has 15 residues. With V trimmed by 4 bases and J by 7 bases, 8 bases remained unmatched. The CDR3 DNA is TGTGCCAGCAGTTCCGCAGGGACAGGGTGGCAGCCCCAGCATTTT. Translation gives CASSSAGTGWQPQHF.

This clone was seen a single time. This CDR3 is CASSYSGGESPLHF. DNA of the CDR3: TGTGCCAGCAGTTACTCGGGGGGGGAATCACCCCTCCACTTT. The chain uses TRBV6-6 and TRBJ1-6, with D possibly being TRBD1 (5 bases). The CDR3 runs 14 residues. V lost 0 bases, J lost 10 bases, and 10 bases lay in between. Germline V gene data show CDR1 as MNHNY and CDR2 as SVGAGI (reference sequence).